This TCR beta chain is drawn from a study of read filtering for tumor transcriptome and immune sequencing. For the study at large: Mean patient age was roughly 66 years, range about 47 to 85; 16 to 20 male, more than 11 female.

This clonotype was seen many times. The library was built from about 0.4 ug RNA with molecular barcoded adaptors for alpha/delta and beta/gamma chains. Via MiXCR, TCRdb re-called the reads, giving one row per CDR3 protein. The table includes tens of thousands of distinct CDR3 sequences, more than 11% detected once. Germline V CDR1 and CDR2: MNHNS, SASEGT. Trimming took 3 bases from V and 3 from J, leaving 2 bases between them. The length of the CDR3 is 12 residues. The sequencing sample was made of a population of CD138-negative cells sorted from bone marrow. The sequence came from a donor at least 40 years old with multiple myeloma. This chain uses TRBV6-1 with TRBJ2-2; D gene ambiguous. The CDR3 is CASSEDTGELFF. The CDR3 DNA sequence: TGTGCCAGCAGTGAGGACACCGGGGAGCTGTTTTTT.